A single T cell receptor beta chain is shown here with its context. Its target is not known. This sample was included in a study of shared clonotypes between healthy human individuals. Turning to the study itself: Plates per donor: three CD4 naive, three CD4 memory, two CD8 naive, one CD8 memory.

Partitioning of CD4+ cells yielded a CD45RA+ naive subset and a CD45RA-negative memory subset. TCRdb keeps only in-frame clones here, not all; method: immunoSEQ multiplex PCR. The profile shows 600,000 to 750,000 clones, roughly 78% of them singletons. General observations from the study: A generally larger estimated richness was seen in naive subsets than in memory subsets. Clonotypes shared by all four donors outscored non-shared clonotypes in generation probability.

CDR3 length: 15 amino acids. Germline CDR1 reads MRHNA; CDR2 reads SNTAGT. The V segment lost 4 bases and the J segment 6 bases; nucleotides outside the gene matches: 9. The V and J genes are TRBV6-4 and TRBJ2-1; 7 positions agree with TRBD1. The sequence came from a woman under 40 in good health. Source material: memory CD4+ T cells sorted from blood. Regarding subset: CD45RA-negative fraction. CDR3: CASSASNRGFNEQFF. The DNA for the CDR3 is TGTGCCAGCAGTGCCTCGAACAGGGGATTCAATGAGCAGTTCTTC.